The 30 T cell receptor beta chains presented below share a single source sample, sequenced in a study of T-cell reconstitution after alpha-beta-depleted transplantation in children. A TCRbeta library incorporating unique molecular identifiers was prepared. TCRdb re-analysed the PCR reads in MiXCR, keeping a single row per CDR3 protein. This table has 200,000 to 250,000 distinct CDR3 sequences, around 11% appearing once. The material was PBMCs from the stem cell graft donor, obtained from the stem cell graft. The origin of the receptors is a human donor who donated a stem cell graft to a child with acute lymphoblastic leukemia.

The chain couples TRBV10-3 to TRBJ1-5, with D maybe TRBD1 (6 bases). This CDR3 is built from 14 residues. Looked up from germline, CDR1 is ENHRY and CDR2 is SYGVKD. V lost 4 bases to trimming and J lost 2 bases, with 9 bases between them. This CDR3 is CAISGSGGNQPQHF. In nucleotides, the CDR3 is TGTGCCATCAGTGGATCAGGGGGCAATCAGCCCCAGCATTTT.

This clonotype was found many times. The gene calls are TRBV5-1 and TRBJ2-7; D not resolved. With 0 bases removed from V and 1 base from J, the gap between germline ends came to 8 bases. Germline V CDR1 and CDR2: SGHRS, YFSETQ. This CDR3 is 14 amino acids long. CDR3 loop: CASSLAKGSYEQYF. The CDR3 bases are TGCGCCAGCAGCTTGGCGAAGGGATCCTACGAGCAGTACTTC.

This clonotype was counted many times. The CDR3 bases are TGTGCCAGCAGCTCGCAAGGGGGGAGGACGCAGTATTTT. Residues: CASSSQGGRTQYF. V and J are TRBV7-9 and TRBJ2-3; D is perhaps TRBD1 or TRBD2 (6 bases each). CDR1 and CDR2 from the germline V gene are SEHNR and FQNEAQ (reference sequence). V lost 4 bases and J 9 bases, leaving 14 bases between the germline ends. The CDR3 spans 13 residues.

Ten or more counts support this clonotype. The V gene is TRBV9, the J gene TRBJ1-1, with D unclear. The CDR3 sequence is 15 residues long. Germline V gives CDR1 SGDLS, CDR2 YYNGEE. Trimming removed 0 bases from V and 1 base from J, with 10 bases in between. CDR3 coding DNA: TGTGCCAGCAGCGTAGTCGATAGCGGGAACACTGAAGCTTTCTTT. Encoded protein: CASSVVDSGNTEAFF.

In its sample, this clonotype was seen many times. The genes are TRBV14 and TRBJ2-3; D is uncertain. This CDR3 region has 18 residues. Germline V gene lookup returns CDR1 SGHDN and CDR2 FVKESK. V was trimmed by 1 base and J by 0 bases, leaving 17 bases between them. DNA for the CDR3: TGTGCCAGCAGCCAAGTCCCGGGCGGAGAAATAAGCACAGATACGCAGTATTTT. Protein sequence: CASSQVPGGEISTDTQYF.

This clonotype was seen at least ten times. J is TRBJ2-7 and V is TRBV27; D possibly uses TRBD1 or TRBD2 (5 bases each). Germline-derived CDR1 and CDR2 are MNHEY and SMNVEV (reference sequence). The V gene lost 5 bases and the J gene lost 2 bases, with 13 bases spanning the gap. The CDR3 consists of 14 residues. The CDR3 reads CASSTRDGPYEQYF. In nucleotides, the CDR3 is TGTGCCAGCAGTACCCGGGACGGACCCTACGAGCAGTACTTC.

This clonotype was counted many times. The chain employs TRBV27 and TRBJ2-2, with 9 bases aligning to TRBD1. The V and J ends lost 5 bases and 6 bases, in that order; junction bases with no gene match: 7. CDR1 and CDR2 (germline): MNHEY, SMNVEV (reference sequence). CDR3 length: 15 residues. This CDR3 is CASSQTGGASGELFF. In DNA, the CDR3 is TGTGCCAGCAGTCAAACAGGGGGCGCATCCGGGGAGCTGTTTTTT.

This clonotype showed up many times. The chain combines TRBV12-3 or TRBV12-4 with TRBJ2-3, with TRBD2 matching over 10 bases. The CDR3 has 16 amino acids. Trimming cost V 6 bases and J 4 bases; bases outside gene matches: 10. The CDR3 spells CASSQDSSGGADTQYF. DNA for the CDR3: TGTGCCAGCAGCCAAGACTCTAGCGGGGGAGCAGATACGCAGTATTTT.

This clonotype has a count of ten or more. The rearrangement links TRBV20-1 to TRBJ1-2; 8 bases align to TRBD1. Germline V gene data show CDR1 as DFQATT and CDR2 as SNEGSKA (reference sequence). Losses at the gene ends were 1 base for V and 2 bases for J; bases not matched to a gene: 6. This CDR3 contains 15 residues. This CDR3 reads CSARGVDRGNYGYTF. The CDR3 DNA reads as TGCAGTGCTAGAGGCGTCGACAGGGGAAACTATGGCTACACCTTC.

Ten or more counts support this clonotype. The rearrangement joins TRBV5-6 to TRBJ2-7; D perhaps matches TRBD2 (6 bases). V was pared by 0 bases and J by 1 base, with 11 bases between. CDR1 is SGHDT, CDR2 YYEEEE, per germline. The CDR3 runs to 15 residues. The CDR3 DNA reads TGTGCCAGCAGCTTGGAACGGGGGATATCCTACGAGCAGTACTTC. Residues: CASSLERGISYEQYF.

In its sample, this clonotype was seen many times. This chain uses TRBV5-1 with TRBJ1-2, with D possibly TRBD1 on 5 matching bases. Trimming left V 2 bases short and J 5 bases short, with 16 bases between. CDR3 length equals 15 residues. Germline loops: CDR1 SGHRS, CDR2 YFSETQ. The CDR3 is CASSFGDPKGYGYTF. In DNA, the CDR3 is TGCGCCAGCAGCTTCGGCGACCCCAAGGGGTATGGCTACACCTTC.

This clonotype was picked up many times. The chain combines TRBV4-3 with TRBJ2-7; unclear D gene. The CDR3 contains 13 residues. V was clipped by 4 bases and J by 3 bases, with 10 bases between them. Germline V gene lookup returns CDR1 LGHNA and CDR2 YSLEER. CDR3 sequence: CASSPGRYYEQYF. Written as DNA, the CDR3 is TGCGCCAGCAGCCCGGGCAGGTACTACGAGCAGTACTTC.

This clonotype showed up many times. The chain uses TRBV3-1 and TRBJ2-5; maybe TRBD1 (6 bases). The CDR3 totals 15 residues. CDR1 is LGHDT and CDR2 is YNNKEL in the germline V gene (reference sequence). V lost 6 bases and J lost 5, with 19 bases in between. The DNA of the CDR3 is TGTGCCAGCAGGGATTCTTTTCAGGGGAAGGAGACCCAGTACTTC. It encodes CASRDSFQGKETQYF.

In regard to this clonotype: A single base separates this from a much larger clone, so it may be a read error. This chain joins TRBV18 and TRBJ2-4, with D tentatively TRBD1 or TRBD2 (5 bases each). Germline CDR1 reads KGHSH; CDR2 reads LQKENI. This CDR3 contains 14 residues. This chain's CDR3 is CAGSPEGRINIQYF. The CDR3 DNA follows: TGTGCCGGCTCACCAGAGGGACGGATAAACATTCAGTACTTC. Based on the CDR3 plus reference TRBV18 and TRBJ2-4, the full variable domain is NAGVMQNPRHLVRRRGQEARLRCSPMKGHSHVYWYRQLPEEGLKFMVYLQKENIIDESGMPKERFSAEFPKEGPSILRIQQVVRGDSAAYFCAGSPEGRINIQYFGAGTRLSVL.

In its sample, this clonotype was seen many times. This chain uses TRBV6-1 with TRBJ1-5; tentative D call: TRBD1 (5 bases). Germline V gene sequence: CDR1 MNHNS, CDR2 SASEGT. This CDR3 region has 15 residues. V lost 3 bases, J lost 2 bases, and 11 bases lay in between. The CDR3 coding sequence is TGTGCCAGCAGTGAGGGGGAGGAGGGCAATCAGCCCCAGCATTTT. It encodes CASSEGEEGNQPQHF.

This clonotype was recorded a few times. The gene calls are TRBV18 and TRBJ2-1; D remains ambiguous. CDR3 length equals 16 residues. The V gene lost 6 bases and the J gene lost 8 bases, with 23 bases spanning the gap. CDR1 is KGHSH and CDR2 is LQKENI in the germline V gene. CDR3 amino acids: CASSPFPERPADEQFF. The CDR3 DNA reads TGTGCCAGCTCCCCATTTCCGGAAAGACCGGCCGATGAGCAGTTCTTC.

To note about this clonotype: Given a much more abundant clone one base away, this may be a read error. The CDR3 reads CASTPSPSYEQYF. CDR3 bases: TGTGCCAGCACGCCTTCACCCTCCTACGAGCAGTACTTC. The chain combines TRBV28 with TRBJ2-7, with D unclear. The germline CDR1 and CDR2 sequences are MDHEN and SYDVKM. V shed 7 bases and J shed 0 bases, with 10 bases lying between them. There are 13 residues in the CDR3.

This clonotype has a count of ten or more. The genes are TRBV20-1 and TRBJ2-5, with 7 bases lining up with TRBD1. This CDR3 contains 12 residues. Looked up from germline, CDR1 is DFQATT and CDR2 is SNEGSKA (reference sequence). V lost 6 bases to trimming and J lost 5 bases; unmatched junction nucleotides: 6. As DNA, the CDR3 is TGCAGTGCGCGAAGGGGGCGGGAGACCCAGTACTTC. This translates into CSARRGRETQYF.

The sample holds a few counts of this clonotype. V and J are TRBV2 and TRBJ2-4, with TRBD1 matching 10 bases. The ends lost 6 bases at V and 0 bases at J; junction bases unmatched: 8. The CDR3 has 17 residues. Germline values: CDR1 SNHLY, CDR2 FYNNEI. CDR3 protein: CASRTGGARLAKNIQYF. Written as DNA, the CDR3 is TGTGCCAGCAGGACAGGGGGCGCGAGGCTAGCCAAAAACATTCAGTACTTC. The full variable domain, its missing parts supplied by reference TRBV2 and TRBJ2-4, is EPEVTQTPSHQVTQMGQEVILRCVPISNHLYFYWYRQILGQKVEFLVSFYNNEISEKSEIFDDQFSVERPDGSNFTLKIRSTKLEDSAMYFCASRTGGARLAKNIQYFGAGTRLSVL.

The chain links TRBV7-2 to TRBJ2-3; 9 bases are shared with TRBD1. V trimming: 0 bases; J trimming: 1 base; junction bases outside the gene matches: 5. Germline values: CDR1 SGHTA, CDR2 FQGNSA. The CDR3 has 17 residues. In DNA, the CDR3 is TGTGCCAGCAGCTTAGCGGTCCGGACAGGGGGCACAGATACGCAGTATTTT. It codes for CASSLAVRTGGTDTQYF.

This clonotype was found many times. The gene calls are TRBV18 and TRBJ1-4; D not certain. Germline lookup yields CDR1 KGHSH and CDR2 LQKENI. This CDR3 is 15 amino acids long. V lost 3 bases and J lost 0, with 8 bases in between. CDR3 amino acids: CASSPSSSTNEKLFF. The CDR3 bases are TGTGCCAGCTCACCGTCTTCATCAACTAATGAAAAACTGTTTTTT.

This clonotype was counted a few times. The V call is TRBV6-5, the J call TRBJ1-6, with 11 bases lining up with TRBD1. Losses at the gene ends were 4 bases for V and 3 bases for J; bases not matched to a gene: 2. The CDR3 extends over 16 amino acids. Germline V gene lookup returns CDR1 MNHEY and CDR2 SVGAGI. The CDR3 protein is CASSSDRGHYNSPLHF. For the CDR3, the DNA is TGTGCCAGCAGTTCGGACAGGGGGCACTATAATTCACCCCTCCACTTT.

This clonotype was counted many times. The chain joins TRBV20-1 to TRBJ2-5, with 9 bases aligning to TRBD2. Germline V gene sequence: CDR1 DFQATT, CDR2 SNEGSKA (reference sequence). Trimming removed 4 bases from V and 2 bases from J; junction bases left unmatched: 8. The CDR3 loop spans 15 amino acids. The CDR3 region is CSATAGGPVQETQYF. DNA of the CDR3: TGCAGTGCTACCGCGGGAGGGCCGGTTCAAGAGACCCAGTACTTC.

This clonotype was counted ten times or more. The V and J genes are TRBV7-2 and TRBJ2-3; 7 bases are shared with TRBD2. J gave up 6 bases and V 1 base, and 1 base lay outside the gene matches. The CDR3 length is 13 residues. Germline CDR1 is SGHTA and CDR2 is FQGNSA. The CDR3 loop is CASSLVRGDTQYF. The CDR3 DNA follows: TGTGCCAGCAGCTTAGTGCGGGGGGATACGCAGTATTTT.

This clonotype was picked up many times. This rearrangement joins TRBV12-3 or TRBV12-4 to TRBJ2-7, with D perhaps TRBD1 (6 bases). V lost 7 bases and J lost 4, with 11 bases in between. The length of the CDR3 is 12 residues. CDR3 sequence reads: CASTRGGYEQYF. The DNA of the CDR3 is TGTGCCAGCACCCGAGGGGGTTACGAGCAGTACTTC.

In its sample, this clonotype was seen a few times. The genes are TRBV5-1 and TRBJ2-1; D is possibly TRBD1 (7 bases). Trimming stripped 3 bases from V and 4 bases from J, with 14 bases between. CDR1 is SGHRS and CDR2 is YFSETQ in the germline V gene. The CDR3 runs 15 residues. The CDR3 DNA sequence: TGCGCCAGCAGCTCCGGACAGGCGGGATACAATGAGCAGTTCTTC. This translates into CASSSGQAGYNEQFF. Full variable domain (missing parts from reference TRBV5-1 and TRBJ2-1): KAGVTQTPRYLIKTRGQQVTLSCSPISGHRSVSWYQQTPGQGLQFLFEYFSETQRNKGNFPGRFSGRQFSNSRSEMNVSTLELGDSALYLCASSSGQAGYNEQFFGPGTRLTVL.

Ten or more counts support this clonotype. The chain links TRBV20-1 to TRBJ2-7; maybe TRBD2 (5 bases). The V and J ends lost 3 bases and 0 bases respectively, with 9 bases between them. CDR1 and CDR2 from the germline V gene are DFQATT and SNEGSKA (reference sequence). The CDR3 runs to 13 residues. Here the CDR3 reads CSARGGSSYEQYF. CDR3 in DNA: TGCAGTGCTAGGGGTGGGAGCTCCTACGAGCAGTACTTC.

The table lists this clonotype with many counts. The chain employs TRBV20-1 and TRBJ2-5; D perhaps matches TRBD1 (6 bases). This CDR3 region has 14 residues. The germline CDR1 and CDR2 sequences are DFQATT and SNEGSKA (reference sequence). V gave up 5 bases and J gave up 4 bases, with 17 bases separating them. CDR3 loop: CSALLDRFSETQYF. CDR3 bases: TGCAGTGCTCTCCTTGACAGGTTTTCAGAGACCCAGTACTTC.

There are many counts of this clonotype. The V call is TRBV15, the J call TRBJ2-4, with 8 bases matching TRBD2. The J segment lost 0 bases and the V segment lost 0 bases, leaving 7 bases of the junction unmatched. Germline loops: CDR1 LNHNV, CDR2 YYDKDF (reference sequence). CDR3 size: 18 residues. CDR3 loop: CATSREGGGQRAKNIQYF. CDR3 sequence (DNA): TGTGCCACCAGCAGAGAAGGCGGGGGGCAGAGAGCCAAAAACATTCAGTACTTC.

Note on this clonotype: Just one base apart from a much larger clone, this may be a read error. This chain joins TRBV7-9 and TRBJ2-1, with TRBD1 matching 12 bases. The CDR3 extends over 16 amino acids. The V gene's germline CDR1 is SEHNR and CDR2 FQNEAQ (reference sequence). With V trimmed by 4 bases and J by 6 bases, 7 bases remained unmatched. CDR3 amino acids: CASSSLGTGGRNEQFF. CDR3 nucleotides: TGTGCCAGCAGCTCTCTCGGGACAGGGGGCCGCAATGAGCAGTTCTTC.